This TCR beta chain was documented in a study of response to subunit inactivated influenza vaccine. Broader study findings: Authors suggested that a seasonal influenza vaccination recruits few new T cells each time.

One entry per CDR3 protein, called by TCRdb with MiXCR from the RT-PCR reads. The data contain roughly 190,000 distinct CDR3 sequences, 13% to 15% of them singletons. A remark on this clonotype: Its antigen remains unidentified.

The CDR3 loop spans 17 amino acids. The V end was cut by 1 base, the J end by 8 bases, with 21 bases between. CDR1 LNHDA and CDR2 SQIVND come from the germline V gene (reference sequence). This sample comprised CD8+ T cells sorted from PBMCs, obtained 5 days after vaccination. This chain links TRBV19 with TRBJ2-1; D is uncertain. The sequence derives from a man aged 45-65 years who received an inactivated influenza vaccine. CDR3 sequence: CASSIVNAATPGDEQFF. In DNA, the CDR3 is TGTGCCAGTAGTATAGTGAATGCCGCGACCCCTGGCGATGAGCAGTTCTTC.